This TCR beta chain was found in a study of a mutant IDH1 vaccine in newly diagnosed glioma. Study at large: Beginning 4-6 weeks after radiotherapy alone, or with temozolomide cycles, vaccination took place. V12 corresponded to week 35 and V13 to week 47.

The table came from immunoSEQ multiplex PCR; TCRdb's copy has only in-frame clones and leaves some out. The sample has some 50,000 clones; around 60% are singletons. From germline, CDR1 is SNHLY and CDR2 FYNNEI. This CDR3 is 16 amino acids long. The ends were cut back, 7 bases at V and 1 base at J, with 19 bases in the middle. Time point denoted: week 47, end of study. In the vaccine, a single dose held 300 ug of the mutant IDH1 20-mer peptide, along with topical imiquimod. With regard to this clone: Its target is not known.

V gene TRBV2 combines with J gene TRBJ2-5; perhaps TRBD2 as D (7 bases). This TCR was sampled from a man aged 35-49 years with glioma. Some clones in this sample may be carry-over from other donors' samples. The sequences come from peripheral blood mononuclear cells (PBMCs), collected from a glioma patient whose treatment included an IDH1 peptide vaccine. CDR3 in amino acids: CASKTSGGGPQETQYF. CDR3 DNA sequence: TGTGCCAGCAAGACCAGTGGGGGGGGCCCCCAAGAGACCCAGTACTTC.